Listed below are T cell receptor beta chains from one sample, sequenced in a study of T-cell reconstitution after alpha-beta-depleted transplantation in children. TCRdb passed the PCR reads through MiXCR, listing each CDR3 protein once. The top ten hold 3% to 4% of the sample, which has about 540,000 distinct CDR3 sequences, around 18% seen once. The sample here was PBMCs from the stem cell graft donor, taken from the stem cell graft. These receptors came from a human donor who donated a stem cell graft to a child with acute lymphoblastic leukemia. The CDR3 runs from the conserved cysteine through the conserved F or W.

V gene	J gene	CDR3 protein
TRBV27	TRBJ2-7	CASSLTWGQGHEQYF
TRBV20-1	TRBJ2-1	CSAREAGLAGGREQFF
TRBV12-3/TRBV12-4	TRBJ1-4	CASSYRTGNEKLFF
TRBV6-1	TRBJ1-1	CASRRVRAPMNTEAFF
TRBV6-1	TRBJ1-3	CASSRVPSGNTIYF
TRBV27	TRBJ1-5	CASSFGGGYSNQPQHF
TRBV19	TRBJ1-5	CASLAFQGFSNQPQHF
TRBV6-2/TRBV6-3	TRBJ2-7	CASGGLAANYEQYF
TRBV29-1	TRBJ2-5	CSVEPSGRKTQYF
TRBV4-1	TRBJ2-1	CASGTLSAGDGNEQFF